This T cell receptor beta chain comes out of a study of response to subunit inactivated influenza vaccine. Study-level points and caveats: The authors offered the suggestion that each seasonal influenza vaccination recruits few new T cells.

The V and J ends lost 0 bases and 7 bases respectively, with 7 bases between them. CDR1 is DFQATT and CDR2 is SNEGSKA in the germline V gene (reference sequence). The length of the CDR3 is 12 residues. Remarks on this clonotype: Its specificity is unknown.

TCRdb reprocessed the RT-PCR reads with MiXCR, giving one entry per CDR3 protein. The data show over 300,000 distinct CDR3 sequences, 20% to 25% seen once. The TCR was taken from a man aged 45-69 years who received an inactivated influenza vaccine. The rearrangement uses TRBV20-1 and TRBJ1-5, with D possibly TRBD1 on 5 matching bases. The sequencing here drew on PBMCs from blood, taken approximately 20 months after vaccination. Here the CDR3 reads CSARDREQPQHF. CDR3 DNA: TGCAGTGCTAGAGACAGGGAGCAGCCCCAGCATTTT.